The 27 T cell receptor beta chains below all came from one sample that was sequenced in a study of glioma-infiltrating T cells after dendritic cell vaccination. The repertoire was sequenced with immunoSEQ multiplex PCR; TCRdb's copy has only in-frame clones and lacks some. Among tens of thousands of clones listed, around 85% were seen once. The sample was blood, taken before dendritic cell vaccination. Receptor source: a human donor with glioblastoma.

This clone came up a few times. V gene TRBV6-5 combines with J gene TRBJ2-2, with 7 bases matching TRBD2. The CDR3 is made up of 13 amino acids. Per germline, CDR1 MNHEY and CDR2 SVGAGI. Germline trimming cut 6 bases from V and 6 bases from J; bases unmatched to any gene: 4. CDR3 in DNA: TGTGCCAGCAGCCGGACTAGTTCCGGGGAGCTGTTTTTT. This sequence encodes CASSRTSSGELFF.

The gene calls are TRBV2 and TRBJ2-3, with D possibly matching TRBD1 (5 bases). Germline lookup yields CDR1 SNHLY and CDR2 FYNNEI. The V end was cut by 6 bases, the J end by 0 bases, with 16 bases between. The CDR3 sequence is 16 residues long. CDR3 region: CASSLFGAQSTDTQYF. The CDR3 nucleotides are TGTGCCAGCAGCCTCTTTGGGGCCCAGAGCACAGATACGCAGTATTTT.

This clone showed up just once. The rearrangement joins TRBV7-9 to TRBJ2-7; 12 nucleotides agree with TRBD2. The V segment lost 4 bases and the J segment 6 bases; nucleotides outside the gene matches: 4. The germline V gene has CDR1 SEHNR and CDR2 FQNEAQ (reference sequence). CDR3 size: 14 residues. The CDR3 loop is CASSSSGRAVEQYF. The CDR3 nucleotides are TGTGCCAGCAGCTCTAGCGGGAGGGCCGTCGAGCAGTACTTC.

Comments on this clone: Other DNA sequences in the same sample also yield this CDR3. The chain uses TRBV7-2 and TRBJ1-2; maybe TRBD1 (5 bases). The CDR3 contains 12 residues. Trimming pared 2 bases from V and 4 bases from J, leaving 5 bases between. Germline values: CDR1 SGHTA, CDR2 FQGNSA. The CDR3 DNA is TGTGCCAGCAGCTTACAGGGCTATGGCTACACCTTC. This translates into CASSLQGYGYTF.

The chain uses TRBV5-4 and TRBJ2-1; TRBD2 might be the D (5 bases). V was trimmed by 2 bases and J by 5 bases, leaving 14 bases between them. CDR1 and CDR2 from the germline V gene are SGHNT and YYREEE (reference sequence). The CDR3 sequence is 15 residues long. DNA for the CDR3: TGTGCCAGCAGCTTAGCCGGACTGGCGAACAATGAGCAGTTCTTC. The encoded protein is CASSLAGLANNEQFF.

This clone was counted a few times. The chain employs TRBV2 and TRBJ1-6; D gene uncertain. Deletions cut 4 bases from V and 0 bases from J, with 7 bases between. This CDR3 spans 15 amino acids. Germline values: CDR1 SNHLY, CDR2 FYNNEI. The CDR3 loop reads CASSAASSYNSPLHF. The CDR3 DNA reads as TGTGCCAGCAGTGCGGCTAGCTCCTATAATTCACCCCTCCACTTT.

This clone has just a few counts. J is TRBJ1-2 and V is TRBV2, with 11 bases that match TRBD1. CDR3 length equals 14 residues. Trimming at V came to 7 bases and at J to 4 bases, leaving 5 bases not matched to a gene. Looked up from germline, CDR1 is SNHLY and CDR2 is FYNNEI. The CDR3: CASTGGQGAYGYTF. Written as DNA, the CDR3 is TGTGCCAGCACCGGAGGACAGGGGGCCTATGGCTACACCTTC.

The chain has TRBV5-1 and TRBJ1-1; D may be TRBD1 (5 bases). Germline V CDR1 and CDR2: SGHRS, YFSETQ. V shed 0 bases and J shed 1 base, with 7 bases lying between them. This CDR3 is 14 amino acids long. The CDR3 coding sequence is TGCGCCAGCAGCTTGGTGGGGCAGAACACTGAAGCTTTCTTT. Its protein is CASSLVGQNTEAFF.

The CDR3 DNA follows: TGCGCCAGCAGCCAAGACGGGAAATCCTACAATGAGCAGTTCTTC. Amino acids: CASSQDGKSYNEQFF. V usage is TRBV4-3 and J usage is TRBJ2-1, with D perhaps matching TRBD2 (5 bases). V gave up 0 bases and J gave up 1 base, with 7 bases separating them. The germline CDR1 and CDR2 sequences are LGHNA and YSLEER. The CDR3 length is 15 residues.

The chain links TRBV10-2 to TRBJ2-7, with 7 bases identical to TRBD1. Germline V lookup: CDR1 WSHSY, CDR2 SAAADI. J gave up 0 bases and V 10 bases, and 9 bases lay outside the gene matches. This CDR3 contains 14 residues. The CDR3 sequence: CATSRDRTSYEQYF. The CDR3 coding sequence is TGCGCCACCAGCCGGGACAGAACCTCCTACGAGCAGTACTTC.

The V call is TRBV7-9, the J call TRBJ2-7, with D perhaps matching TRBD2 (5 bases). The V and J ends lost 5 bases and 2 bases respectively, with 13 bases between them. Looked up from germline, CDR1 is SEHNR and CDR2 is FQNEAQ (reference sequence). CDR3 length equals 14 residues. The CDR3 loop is CASSLRTATYEQYF. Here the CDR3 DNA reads TGTGCCAGCAGCCTCCGGACTGCGACCTACGAGCAGTACTTC.

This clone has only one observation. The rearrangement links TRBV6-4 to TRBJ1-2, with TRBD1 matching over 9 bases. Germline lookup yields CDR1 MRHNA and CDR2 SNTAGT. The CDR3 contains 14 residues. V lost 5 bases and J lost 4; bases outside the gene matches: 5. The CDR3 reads CASSLDRGVYGYTF. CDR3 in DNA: TGTGCCAGCAGTCTGGACAGGGGCGTCTATGGCTACACCTTC.

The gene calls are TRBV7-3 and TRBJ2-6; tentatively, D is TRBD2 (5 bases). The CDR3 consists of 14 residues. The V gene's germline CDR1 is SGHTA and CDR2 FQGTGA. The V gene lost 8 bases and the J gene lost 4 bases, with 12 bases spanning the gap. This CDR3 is CASHPGYGANVLTF. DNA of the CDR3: TGTGCCAGCCACCCGGGGTACGGGGCCAACGTCCTGACTTTC.

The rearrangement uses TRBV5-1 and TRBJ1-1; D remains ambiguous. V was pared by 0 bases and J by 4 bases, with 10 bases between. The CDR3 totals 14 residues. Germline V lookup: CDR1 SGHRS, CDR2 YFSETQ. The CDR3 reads CASSLVPVGTEAFF. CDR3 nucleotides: TGCGCCAGCAGCTTGGTACCGGTTGGCACTGAAGCTTTCTTT.

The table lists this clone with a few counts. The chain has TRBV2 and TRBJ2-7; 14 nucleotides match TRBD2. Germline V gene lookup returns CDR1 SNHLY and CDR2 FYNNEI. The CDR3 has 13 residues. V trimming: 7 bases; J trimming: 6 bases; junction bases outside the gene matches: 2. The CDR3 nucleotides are TGTGCCAGCATGACTAGCGGGGGGGTCGAGCAGTACTTC. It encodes CASMTSGGVEQYF.

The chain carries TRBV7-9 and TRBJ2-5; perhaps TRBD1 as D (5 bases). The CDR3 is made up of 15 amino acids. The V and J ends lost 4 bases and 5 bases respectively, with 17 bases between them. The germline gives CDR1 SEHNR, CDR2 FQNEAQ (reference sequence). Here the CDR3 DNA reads TGTGCCAGCAGCTCCTTGATGCAGGGTACGGAGACCCAGTACTTC. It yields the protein CASSSLMQGTETQYF. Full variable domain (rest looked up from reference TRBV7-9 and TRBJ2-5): DTGVSQNPRHKITKRGQNVTFRCDPISEHNRLYWYRQTLGQGPEFLTYFQNEAQLEKSRLLSDRFSAERPKGSFSTLEIQRTEQGDSAMYLCASSSLMQGTETQYFGPGTRLLVL.

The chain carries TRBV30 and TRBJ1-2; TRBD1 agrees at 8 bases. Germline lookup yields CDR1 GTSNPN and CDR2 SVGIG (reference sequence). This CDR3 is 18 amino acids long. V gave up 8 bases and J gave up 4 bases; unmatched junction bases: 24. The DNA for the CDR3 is TGTGCCGCACTAACCTATGAGGACAGGGAAGAATTCACCTATGGCTACACCTTC. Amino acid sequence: CAALTYEDREEFTYGYTF.

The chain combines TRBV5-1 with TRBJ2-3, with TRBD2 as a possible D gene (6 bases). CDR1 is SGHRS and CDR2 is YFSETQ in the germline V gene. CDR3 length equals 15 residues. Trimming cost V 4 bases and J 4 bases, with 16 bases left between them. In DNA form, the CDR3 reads TGCGCCAGCAGCACACTAGCCGCGGGGTCAGATACGCAGTATTTT. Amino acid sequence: CASSTLAAGSDTQYF.

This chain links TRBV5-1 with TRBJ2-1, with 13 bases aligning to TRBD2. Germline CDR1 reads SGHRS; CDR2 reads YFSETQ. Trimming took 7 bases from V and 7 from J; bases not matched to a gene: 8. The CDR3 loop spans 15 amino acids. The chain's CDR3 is CASFTSGLAGNEQFF. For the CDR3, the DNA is TGCGCCAGCTTTACTTCGGGACTAGCGGGGAATGAGCAGTTCTTC.

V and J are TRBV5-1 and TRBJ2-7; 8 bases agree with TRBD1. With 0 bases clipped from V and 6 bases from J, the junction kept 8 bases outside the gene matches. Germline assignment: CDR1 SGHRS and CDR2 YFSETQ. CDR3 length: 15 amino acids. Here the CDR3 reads CASSLEGQVEGEQYF. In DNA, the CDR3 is TGCGCCAGCAGCTTGGAGGGACAGGTCGAAGGCGAGCAGTACTTC. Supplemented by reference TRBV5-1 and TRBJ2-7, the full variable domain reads KAGVTQTPRYLIKTRGQQVTLSCSPISGHRSVSWYQQTPGQGLQFLFEYFSETQRNKGNFPGRFSGRQFSNSRSEMNVSTLELGDSALYLCASSLEGQVEGEQYFGPGTRLTVT.

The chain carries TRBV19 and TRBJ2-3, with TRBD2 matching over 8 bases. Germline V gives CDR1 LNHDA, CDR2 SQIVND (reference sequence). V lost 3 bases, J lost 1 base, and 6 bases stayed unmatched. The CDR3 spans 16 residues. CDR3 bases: TGTGCCAGTAGTATTGGCGGGGGGTCGGGCACAGATACGCAGTATTTT. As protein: CASSIGGGSGTDTQYF.

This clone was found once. Here the CDR3 DNA reads TGTGCCAGCAGCCACCCCGGGACTAGCGGGAGTTTGTACGAGCAGTACTTC. Translated, it gives CASSHPGTSGSLYEQYF. This rearrangement joins TRBV14 to TRBJ2-7, with 14 positions matching TRBD2. Per the germline V gene, CDR1 is SGHDN and CDR2 is FVKESK. CDR3 length: 17 amino acids. J gave up 4 bases and V 3 bases, and 8 bases lay outside the gene matches.

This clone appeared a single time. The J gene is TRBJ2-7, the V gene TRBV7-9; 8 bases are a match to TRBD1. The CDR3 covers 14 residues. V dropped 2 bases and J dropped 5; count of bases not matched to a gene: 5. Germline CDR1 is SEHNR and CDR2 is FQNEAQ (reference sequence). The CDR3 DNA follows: TGTGCCAGCAGCTTAACCAGGGGGCCGGACGAGCAGTACTTC. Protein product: CASSLTRGPDEQYF.

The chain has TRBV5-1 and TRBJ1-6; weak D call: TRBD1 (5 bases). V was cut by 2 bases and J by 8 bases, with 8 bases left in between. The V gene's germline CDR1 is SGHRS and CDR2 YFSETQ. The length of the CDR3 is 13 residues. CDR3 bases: TGCGCCAGCAGCTTAGGGGAACATTCACCCCTCCACTTT. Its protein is CASSLGEHSPLHF.

CDR3 DNA: TGTGCCAGCCGGACAGAGAATAATTCACCCCTCCACTTT. This sequence encodes CASRTENNSPLHF. This chain connects TRBV2 to TRBJ1-6; possibly TRBD1 for D (6 bases). The CDR3 covers 13 residues. Trimming took off 8 bases at V and 5 bases at J, with 10 bases between the two ends. Germline CDR1 SNHLY, CDR2 FYNNEI.

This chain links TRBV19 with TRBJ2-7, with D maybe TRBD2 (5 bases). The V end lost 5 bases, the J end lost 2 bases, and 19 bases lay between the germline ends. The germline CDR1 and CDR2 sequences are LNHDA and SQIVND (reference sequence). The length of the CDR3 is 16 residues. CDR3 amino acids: CASSPLIVAGTYEQYF. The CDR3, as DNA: TGTGCCAGTAGTCCACTGATCGTGGCGGGTACCTACGAGCAGTACTTC.

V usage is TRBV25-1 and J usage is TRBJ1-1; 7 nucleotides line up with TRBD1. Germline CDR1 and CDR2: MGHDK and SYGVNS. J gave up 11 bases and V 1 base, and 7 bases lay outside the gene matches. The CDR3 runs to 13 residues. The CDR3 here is CASSESEGQYAFF. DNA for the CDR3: TGTGCCAGCAGTGAATCCGAGGGACAGTATGCTTTCTTT. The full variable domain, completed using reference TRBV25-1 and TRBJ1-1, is EADIYQTPRYLVIGTGKKITLECSQTMGHDKMYWYQQDPGMELHLIHYSYGVNSTEKGDLSSESTVSRIRTEHFPLTLESARPSHTSQYLCASSESEGQYAFFGQGTRLTVV.